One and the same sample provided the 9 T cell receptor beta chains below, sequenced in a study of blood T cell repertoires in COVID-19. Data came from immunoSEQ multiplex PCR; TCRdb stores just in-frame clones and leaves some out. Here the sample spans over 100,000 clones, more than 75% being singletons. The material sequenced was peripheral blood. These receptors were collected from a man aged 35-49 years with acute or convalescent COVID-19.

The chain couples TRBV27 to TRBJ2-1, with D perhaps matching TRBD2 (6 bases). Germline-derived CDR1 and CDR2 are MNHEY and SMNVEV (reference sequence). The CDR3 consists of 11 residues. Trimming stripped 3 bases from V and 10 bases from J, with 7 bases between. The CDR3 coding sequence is TGTGCCAGCAGTTTTGGGAGGGAGCAGTTCTTC. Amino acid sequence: CASSFGREQFF.

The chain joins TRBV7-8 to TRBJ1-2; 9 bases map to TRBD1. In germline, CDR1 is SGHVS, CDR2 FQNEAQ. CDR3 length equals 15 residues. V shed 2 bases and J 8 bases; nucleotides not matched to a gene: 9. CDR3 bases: TGTGCCAGCAGCTTACAACAGGGGGCGGAATTCGGCTACACCTTC. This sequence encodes CASSLQQGAEFGYTF.

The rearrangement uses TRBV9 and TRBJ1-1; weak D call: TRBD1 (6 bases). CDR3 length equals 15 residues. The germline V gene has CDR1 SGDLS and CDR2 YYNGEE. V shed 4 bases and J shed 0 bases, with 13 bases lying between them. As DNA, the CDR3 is TGTGCCAGCAGCACAGGGTGGGGGATGAACACTGAAGCTTTCTTT. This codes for CASSTGWGMNTEAFF.

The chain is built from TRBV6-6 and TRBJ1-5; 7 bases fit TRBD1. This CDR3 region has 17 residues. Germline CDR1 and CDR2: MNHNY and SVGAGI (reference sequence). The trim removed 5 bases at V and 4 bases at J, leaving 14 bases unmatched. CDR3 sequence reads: CASSPTRSGTENQPQHF. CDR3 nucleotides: TGTGCCAGCAGTCCTACAAGATCCGGGACAGAGAATCAGCCCCAGCATTTT.

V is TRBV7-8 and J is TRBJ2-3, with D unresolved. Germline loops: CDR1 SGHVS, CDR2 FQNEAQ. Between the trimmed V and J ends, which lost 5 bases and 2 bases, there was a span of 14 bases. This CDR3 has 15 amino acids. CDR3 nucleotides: TGTGCCAGCAGCCCCGAGAGTCTAAACACAGATACGCAGTATTTT. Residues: CASSPESLNTDTQYF.

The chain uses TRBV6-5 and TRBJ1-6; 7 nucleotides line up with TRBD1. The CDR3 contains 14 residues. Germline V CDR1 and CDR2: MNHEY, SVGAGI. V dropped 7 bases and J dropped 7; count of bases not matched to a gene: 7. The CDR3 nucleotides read TGTGCCAGCATACCTCAGGGGGACAATTCACCCCTCCACTTT. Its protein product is CASIPQGDNSPLHF.

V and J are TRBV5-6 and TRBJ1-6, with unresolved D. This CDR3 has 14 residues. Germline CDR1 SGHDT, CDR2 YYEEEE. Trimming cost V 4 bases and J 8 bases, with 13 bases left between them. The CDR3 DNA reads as TGTGCCAGCAGCCTACGGACGGGGTATTCACCCCTCCACTTT. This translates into CASSLRTGYSPLHF. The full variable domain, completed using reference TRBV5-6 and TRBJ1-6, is DAGVTQSPTHLIKTRGQQVTLRCSPKSGHDTVSWYQQALGQGPQFIFQYYEEEERQRGNFPDRFSGHQFPNYSSELNVNALLLGDSALYLCASSLRTGYSPLHFGNGTRLTVT.

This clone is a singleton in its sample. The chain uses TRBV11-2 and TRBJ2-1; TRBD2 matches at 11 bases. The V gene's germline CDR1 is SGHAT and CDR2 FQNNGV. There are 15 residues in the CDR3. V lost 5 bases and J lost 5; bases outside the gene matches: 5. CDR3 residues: CASSKLAGAHNEQFF. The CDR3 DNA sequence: TGTGCCAGCAGCAAACTAGCGGGAGCCCACAATGAGCAGTTCTTC.

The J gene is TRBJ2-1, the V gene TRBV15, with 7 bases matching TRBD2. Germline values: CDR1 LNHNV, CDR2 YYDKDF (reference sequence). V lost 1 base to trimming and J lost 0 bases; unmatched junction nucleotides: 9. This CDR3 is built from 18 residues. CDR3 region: CATSRGASGLSSYNEQFF. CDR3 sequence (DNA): TGTGCCACCAGCAGAGGAGCTAGCGGACTAAGCTCCTACAATGAGCAGTTCTTC.